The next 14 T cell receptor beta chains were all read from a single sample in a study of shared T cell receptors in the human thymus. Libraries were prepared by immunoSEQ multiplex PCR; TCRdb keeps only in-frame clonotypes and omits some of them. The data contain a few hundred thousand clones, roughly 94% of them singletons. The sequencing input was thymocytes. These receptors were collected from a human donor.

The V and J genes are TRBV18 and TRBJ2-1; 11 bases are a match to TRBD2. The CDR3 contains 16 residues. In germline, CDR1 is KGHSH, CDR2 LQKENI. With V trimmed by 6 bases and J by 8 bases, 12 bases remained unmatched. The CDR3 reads CASSQNLAGGSDEQFF. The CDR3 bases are TGTGCCAGCTCCCAGAATCTAGCGGGAGGATCGGATGAGCAGTTCTTC.

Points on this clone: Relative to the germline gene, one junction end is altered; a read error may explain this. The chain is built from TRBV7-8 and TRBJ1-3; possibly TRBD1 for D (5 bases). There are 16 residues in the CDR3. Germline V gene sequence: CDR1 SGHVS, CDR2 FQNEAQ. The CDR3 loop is CASSLVRDRDGTTIYF. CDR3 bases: TGTGCCAGCAGCTTAGTTAGGGATCGGGACGGAACCACCATATATTTT.

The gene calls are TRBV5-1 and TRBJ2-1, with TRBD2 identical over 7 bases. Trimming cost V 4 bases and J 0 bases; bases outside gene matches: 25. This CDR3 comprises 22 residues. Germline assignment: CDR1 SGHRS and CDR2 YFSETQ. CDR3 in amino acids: CASSPGLLYTSVEPSSYNEQFF. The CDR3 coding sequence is TGCGCCAGCAGCCCTGGATTACTTTACACTAGCGTCGAACCCAGCTCCTACAATGAGCAGTTCTTC.

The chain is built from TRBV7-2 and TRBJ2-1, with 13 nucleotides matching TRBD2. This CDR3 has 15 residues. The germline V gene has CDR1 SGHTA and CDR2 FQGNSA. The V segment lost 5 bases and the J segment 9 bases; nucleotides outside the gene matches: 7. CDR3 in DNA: TGTGCCAGCAGCCCTACTAGCGGGAGGGCCGGTGAGCAGTTCTTC. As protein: CASSPTSGRAGEQFF.

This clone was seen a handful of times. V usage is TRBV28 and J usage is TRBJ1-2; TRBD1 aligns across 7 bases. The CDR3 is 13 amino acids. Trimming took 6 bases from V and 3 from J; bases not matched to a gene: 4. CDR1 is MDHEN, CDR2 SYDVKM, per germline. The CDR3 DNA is TGTGCCAGCAGACTAGACAGGGACTATGGCTACACCTTC. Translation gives CASRLDRDYGYTF.

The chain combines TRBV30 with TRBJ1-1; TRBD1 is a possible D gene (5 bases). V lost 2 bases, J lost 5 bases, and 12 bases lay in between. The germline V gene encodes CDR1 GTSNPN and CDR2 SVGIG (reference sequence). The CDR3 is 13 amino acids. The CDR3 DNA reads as TGTGCCTGGAGTATGGACAAAGTAACTGAAGCTTTCTTT. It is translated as CAWSMDKVTEAFF. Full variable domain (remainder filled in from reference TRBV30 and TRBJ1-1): SQTIHQWPATLVQPVGSPLSLECTVEGTSNPNLYWYRQAAGRGLQLLFYSVGIGQISSEVPQNLSASRPQDRQFILSSKKLLLSDSGFYLCAWSMDKVTEAFFGQGTRLTVV.

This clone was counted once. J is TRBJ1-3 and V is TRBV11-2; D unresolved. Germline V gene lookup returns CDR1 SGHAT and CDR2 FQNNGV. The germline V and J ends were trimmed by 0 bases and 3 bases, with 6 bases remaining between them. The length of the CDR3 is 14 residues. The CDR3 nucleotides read TGTGCCAGCAGCTTAGAATACGATGGAAACACCATATATTTT. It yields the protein CASSLEYDGNTIYF.

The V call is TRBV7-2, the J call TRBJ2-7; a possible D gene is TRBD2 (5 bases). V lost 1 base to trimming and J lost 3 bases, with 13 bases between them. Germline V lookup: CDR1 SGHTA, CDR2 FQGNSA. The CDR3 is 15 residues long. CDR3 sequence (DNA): TGTGCCAGCAGCTTAGTAGCGAGCCGACACTACGAGCAGTACTTC. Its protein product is CASSLVASRHYEQYF. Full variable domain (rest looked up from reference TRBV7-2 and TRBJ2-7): GAGVSQSPSNKVTEKGKDVELRCDPISGHTALYWYRQSLGQGLEFLIYFQGNSAPDKSGLPSDRFSAERTGGSVSTLTIQRTQQEDSAVYLCASSLVASRHYEQYFGPGTRLTVT.

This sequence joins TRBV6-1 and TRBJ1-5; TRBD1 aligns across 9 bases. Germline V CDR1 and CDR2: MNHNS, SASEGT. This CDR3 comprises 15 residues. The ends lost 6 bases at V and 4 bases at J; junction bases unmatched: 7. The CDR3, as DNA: TGTGCCAGCAGCGCTCGGGACAGGGTTAATCAGCCCCAGCATTTT. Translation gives CASSARDRVNQPQHF.

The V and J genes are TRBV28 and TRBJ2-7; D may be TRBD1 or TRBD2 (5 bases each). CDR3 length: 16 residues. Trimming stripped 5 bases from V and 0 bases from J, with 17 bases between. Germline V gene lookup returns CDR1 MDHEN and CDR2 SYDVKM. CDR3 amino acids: CASSPRGWVFSYEQYF. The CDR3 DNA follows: TGTGCCAGCAGTCCACGGGGCTGGGTATTCTCCTACGAGCAGTACTTC. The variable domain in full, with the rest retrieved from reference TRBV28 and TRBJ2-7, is DVKVTQSSRYLVKRTGEKVFLECVQDMDHENMFWYRQDPGLGLRLIYFSYDVKMKEKGDIPEGYSVSREKKERFSLILESASTNQTSMYLCASSPRGWVFSYEQYFGPGTRLTVT.

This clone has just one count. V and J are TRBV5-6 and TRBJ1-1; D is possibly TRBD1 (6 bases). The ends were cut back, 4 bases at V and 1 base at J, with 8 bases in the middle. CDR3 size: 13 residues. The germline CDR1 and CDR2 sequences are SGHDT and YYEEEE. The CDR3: CASSAGANTEAFF. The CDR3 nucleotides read TGTGCCAGCAGCGCGGGGGCGAACACTGAAGCTTTCTTT.

CDR3: CASSLGGIYEQYF. As DNA, the CDR3 is TGTGCCAGCAGCTTAGGGGGGATCTACGAGCAGTACTTC. The chain carries TRBV5-6 and TRBJ2-7; possibly TRBD1 or TRBD2 for D (6 bases each). The germline V and J ends were trimmed by 2 bases and 3 bases, with 9 bases remaining between them. The CDR3 covers 13 residues. From germline, CDR1 is SGHDT and CDR2 YYEEEE.

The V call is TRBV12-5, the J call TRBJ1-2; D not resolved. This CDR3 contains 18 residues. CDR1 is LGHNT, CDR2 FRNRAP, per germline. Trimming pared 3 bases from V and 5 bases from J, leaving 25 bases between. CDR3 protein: CASGFGPGLGGFRYGYTF. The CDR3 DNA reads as TGTGCTAGTGGTTTCGGCCCTGGATTGGGAGGGTTTCGGTATGGCTACACCTTC.

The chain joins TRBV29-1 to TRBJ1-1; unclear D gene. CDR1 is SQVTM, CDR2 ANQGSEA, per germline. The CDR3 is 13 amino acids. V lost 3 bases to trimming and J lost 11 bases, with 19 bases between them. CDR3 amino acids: CSVDALPRGSAFF. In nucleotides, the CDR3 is TGCAGCGTTGACGCACTACCGAGAGGTTCGGCTTTCTTT.